A single sample gave rise to the 30 T cell receptor beta chains below, sequenced in a study of Ad26.COV2.S vaccination and SARS-CoV-2 variants. The treatment was: around 19 received Ad26.COV2.S at low or high dose, single or two shots; 5 received placebo; per-sample allocation not given. Collection of samples fell on day 63 after the first vaccine or placebo injection. Sequencing used immunoSEQ multiplex PCR; TCRdb keeps in-frame clones, though not all of them. This table holds a few hundred thousand clones, 90% found once. The sample here was peripheral blood, taken in a trial of Ad26.COV2.S vaccine versus placebo. These TCRs come from a person between 18 and 65 years old who received the Ad26.COV2.S COVID-19 vaccine or a placebo.

The chain joins TRBV6-6 to TRBJ2-7; D is perhaps TRBD1 (6 bases). Trimming stripped 5 bases from V and 5 bases from J, with 16 bases between. Germline CDR1 is MNHNY and CDR2 is SVGAGI (reference sequence). This CDR3 spans 14 amino acids. This CDR3 reads CASSQGKWGNEQYV. For the CDR3, the DNA is TGTGCCAGCAGTCAGGGGAAATGGGGTAACGAGCAGTACGTC.

The chain links TRBV11-2 to TRBJ2-5; D is undetermined. There are 12 residues in the CDR3. From germline, CDR1 is SGHAT and CDR2 FQNNGV. Deletions cut 1 base from V and 5 bases from J, with 5 bases between. For the CDR3, the DNA is TGTGCCAGCAGCTTAGGAAGGGAGACCCAGTACTTC. Its protein is CASSLGRETQYF.

The chain links TRBV6-5 to TRBJ1-3; 7 bases match TRBD1. V was clipped by 6 bases and J by 0 bases; unmatched bases: 5. The CDR3 is 15 amino acids. Germline V lookup: CDR1 MNHEY, CDR2 SVGAGI. The CDR3 sequence: CASRPDRSSGNTIYF. The CDR3 bases are TGTGCCAGCAGACCGGACAGGAGCTCTGGAAACACCATATATTTT.

The chain has TRBV4-1 and TRBJ1-1; D not certain. This CDR3 contains 15 residues. V lost 1 base, J lost 0 bases, and 9 bases lay in between. CDR1 and CDR2 from the germline V gene are MGHRA and YSYEKL. Here the CDR3 reads CASSQAQAMNTEAFF. CDR3 coding DNA: TGCGCCAGCAGCCAAGCCCAGGCGATGAACACTGAAGCTTTCTTT.

The chain employs TRBV6-2 or TRBV6-3 and TRBJ1-5, with D unresolved. Germline loops: CDR1 MNHEY, CDR2 SVGEGT. The CDR3 has 15 residues. Between the trimmed V and J ends, which lost 5 bases and 1 base, there was a span of 12 bases. CDR3 in DNA: TGTGCCAGCAGTCCCTGGGGTATGAGCAATCAGCCCCAGCATTTT. It specifies CASSPWGMSNQPQHF.

This clone was seen only once. V gene TRBV5-1 combines with J gene TRBJ2-1; D perhaps matches TRBD1 (5 bases). Looked up from germline, CDR1 is SGHRS and CDR2 is YFSETQ. V lost 5 bases and J 5 bases, leaving 17 bases between the germline ends. The CDR3 totals 15 residues. In DNA form, the CDR3 reads TGCGCCAGCAGAGACCCCGCAAAACAGGACAATGAGCAGTTCTTC. Translating it yields CASRDPAKQDNEQFF.

The chain combines TRBV4-1 with TRBJ1-1; 8 bases align to TRBD1. The CDR3 spans 14 residues. The ends lost 0 bases at V and 8 bases at J; junction bases unmatched: 5. Germline V CDR1 and CDR2: MGHRA, YSYEKL. The CDR3 loop is CASSQEGRGLEAFF. The CDR3 region has the DNA TGCGCCAGCAGCCAAGAAGGCAGGGGGCTAGAAGCTTTCTTT.

The V and J genes are TRBV10-3 and TRBJ1-2, with D unclear. Trimming removed 2 bases at V and 4 bases at J, with 8 bases between. The CDR3 runs 13 residues. The V gene's germline CDR1 is ENHRY and CDR2 SYGVKD. The CDR3 coding sequence is TGTGCCATCAGTGAGGTTTCCATCTATGGCTACACCTTC. It is translated as CAISEVSIYGYTF.

The chain has TRBV6-5 and TRBJ2-7, with 9 bases identical to TRBD1. The germline gives CDR1 MNHEY, CDR2 SVGAGI. The CDR3 spans 15 residues. V lost 10 bases and J lost 3; bases outside the gene matches: 13. CDR3: CATMNRDRVRYEQYF. The CDR3, as DNA: TGTGCCACCATGAACCGGGACAGGGTTCGCTACGAGCAGTACTTC.

The chain links TRBV5-1 to TRBJ1-1; 7 bases line up with TRBD1. The CDR3 contains 19 residues. Germline V gene data show CDR1 as SGHRS and CDR2 as YFSETQ. V lost 7 bases to trimming and J lost 0 bases; unmatched junction nucleotides: 21. The CDR3 sequence: CASQLSVTGWGRLNTEAFF. CDR3 sequence (DNA): TGCGCCAGCCAACTATCCGTGACAGGGTGGGGCCGTTTGAACACTGAAGCTTTCTTT.

This chain links TRBV19 with TRBJ1-6, with 7 bases that match TRBD1. The germline V gene encodes CDR1 LNHDA and CDR2 SQIVND (reference sequence). V gave up 5 bases and J gave up 6 bases; unmatched junction bases: 4. The CDR3 is 14 amino acids. The CDR3 DNA reads TGTGCCAGTAGTTCAGGGGGAGGTAATTCACCCCTCCACTTT. It codes for CASSSGGGNSPLHF.

In this sample, this clone turned up once. The chain carries TRBV27 and TRBJ2-5; D gene uncertain. Germline values: CDR1 MNHEY, CDR2 SMNVEV (reference sequence). Trimming removed 2 bases at V and 1 base at J, with 8 bases between. This CDR3 has 14 amino acids. CDR3 in amino acids: CASSLMGPQETQYF. In nucleotides, the CDR3 is TGTGCCAGCAGTTTAATGGGCCCCCAAGAGACCCAGTACTTC.

The chain has TRBV7-2 and TRBJ1-6; 8 nucleotides match TRBD1. The CDR3 has 17 residues. J gave up 10 bases and V 2 bases, and 13 bases lay outside the gene matches. Per the germline V gene, CDR1 is SGHTA and CDR2 is FQGNSA. This chain's CDR3 is CASSLNQVTGEESPLHF. For the CDR3, the DNA is TGTGCCAGCAGCTTAAACCAAGTGACAGGGGAGGAATCACCCCTCCACTTT. The variable domain in full, with the rest retrieved from reference TRBV7-2 and TRBJ1-6, is GAGVSQSPSNKVTEKGKDVELRCDPISGHTALYWYRQSLGQGLEFLIYFQGNSAPDKSGLPSDRFSAERTGGSVSTLTIQRTQQEDSAVYLCASSLNQVTGEESPLHFGNGTRLTVT.

The chain employs TRBV6-2 or TRBV6-3 and TRBJ1-1; D is undetermined. The CDR3 is 13 amino acids. V dropped 4 bases and J dropped 4 bases, with 10 bases sitting between them. Looked up from germline, CDR1 is MNHEY and CDR2 is SVGEGT. The CDR3 sequence is CASSFEALTEAFF. Written as DNA, the CDR3 is TGTGCCAGCAGTTTTGAGGCGCTCACTGAAGCTTTCTTT.

Only one count was recorded for this clone. The chain has TRBV4-1 and TRBJ2-1; 11 nucleotides line up with TRBD2. The germline CDR1 and CDR2 sequences are MGHRA and YSYEKL. This CDR3 region has 18 residues. V lost 3 bases, J lost 7 bases, and 14 bases stayed unmatched. The CDR3 sequence is CASSHDPPLAGGDNEQFF. The CDR3 nucleotides read TGCGCCAGCAGCCATGATCCCCCTCTAGCGGGAGGTGATAATGAGCAGTTCTTC.

This chain connects TRBV18 to TRBJ2-2, with 9 positions matching TRBD2. Trimming took 2 bases from V and 3 from J; bases not matched to a gene: 10. Germline-derived CDR1 and CDR2 are KGHSH and LQKENI. This CDR3 is 18 amino acids long. In nucleotides, the CDR3 is TGTGCCAGCTCACCAATGCAAGCGGGGGGTCGTGACACCGGGGAGCTGTTTTTT. Protein sequence: CASSPMQAGGRDTGELFF.

This rearrangement joins TRBV7-8 to TRBJ2-1, with a possible D match to TRBD2 (5 bases). CDR3 length: 13 residues. Germline values: CDR1 SGHVS, CDR2 FQNEAQ. The V end was cut by 3 bases, the J end by 6 bases, with 9 bases between. The CDR3 DNA reads TGTGCCAGCAGCTTGGCGGGTGGCAATGAGCAGTTCTTC. Translated: CASSLAGGNEQFF. Variable domain in full (rest from reference TRBV7-8 and TRBJ2-1): GAGVSQSPRYKVAKRGQDVALRCDPISGHVSLFWYQQALGQGPEFLTYFQNEAQLDKSGLPSDRFFAERPEGSVSTLKIQRTQQEDSAVYLCASSLAGGNEQFFGPGTRLTVL.

The V and J genes are TRBV7-9 and TRBJ1-1; D call uncertain. CDR3 length: 15 amino acids. V lost 5 bases to trimming and J lost 1 base, with 14 bases between them. The germline V gene has CDR1 SEHNR and CDR2 FQNEAQ (reference sequence). The CDR3 nucleotides read TGTGCCAGCAGCCCCCCGAGGGCGCCGAACACTGAAGCTTTCTTT. This codes for CASSPPRAPNTEAFF.

The gene calls are TRBV18 and TRBJ1-1, with a weak D call TRBD1 (6 bases). Germline lookup yields CDR1 KGHSH and CDR2 LQKENI. Trimming took 3 bases from V and 1 from J, leaving 12 bases between them. The CDR3 covers 15 residues. The CDR3 DNA sequence: TGTGCCAGCTCACCCACAGGGCGTAAGAACACTGAAGCTTTCTTT. Translating gives CASSPTGRKNTEAFF. Full variable domain (missing parts from reference TRBV18 and TRBJ1-1): NAGVMQNPRHLVRRRGQEARLRCSPMKGHSHVYWYRQLPEEGLKFMVYLQKENIIDESGMPKERFSAEFPKEGPSILRIQQVVRGDSAAYFCASSPTGRKNTEAFFGQGTRLTVV.

The chain carries TRBV5-1 and TRBJ2-3; 9 nucleotides align to TRBD1. The V and J ends lost 3 bases and 6 bases, in that order; junction bases with no gene match: 5. The CDR3 runs 14 residues. Germline CDR1 SGHRS, CDR2 YFSETQ. The CDR3 here is CASSSGTGPDTQYF. The CDR3 region has the DNA TGCGCCAGCAGCTCCGGGACAGGGCCTGATACGCAGTATTTT.

This chain links TRBV7-9 with TRBJ2-7, with a possible D match to TRBD2 (6 bases). V dropped 4 bases and J dropped 5 bases, with 21 bases sitting between them. The CDR3 is made up of 16 amino acids. Looked up from germline, CDR1 is SEHNR and CDR2 is FQNEAQ (reference sequence). CDR3 residues: CASSSPGEFFPDEQYF. For the CDR3, the DNA is TGTGCCAGCAGCTCCCCGGGGGAGTTCTTTCCCGACGAGCAGTACTTC.

This clone was seen once. V usage is TRBV6-5 and J usage is TRBJ2-5; D is possibly TRBD2 (6 bases). With 4 bases removed from V and 2 bases from J, the gap between germline ends came to 11 bases. CDR3 size: 14 residues. Per the germline V gene, CDR1 is MNHEY and CDR2 is SVGAGI. The CDR3 region is CASSFGGTQETQYF. CDR3 DNA: TGTGCCAGCAGTTTTGGCGGGACGCAAGAGACCCAGTACTTC.

The chain combines TRBV4-1 with TRBJ2-1; 8 positions match TRBD2. This CDR3 is 14 amino acids long. V was clipped by 8 bases and J by 9 bases; unmatched bases: 12. CDR1 is MGHRA and CDR2 is YSYEKL in the germline V gene. The CDR3 sequence is CASGLISGSLEQFF. CDR3 coding DNA: TGCGCCAGCGGACTGATAAGCGGGAGTCTTGAGCAGTTCTTC.

The chain carries TRBV7-9 and TRBJ1-2, with D perhaps TRBD1 (5 bases). CDR1 is SEHNR, CDR2 FQNEAQ, per germline (reference sequence). The CDR3 is made up of 17 amino acids. V was pared by 7 bases and J by 8 bases, with 29 bases between. The CDR3 region is CASTFQTGTVTRWGYTF. CDR3 nucleotide sequence: TGTGCCAGCACCTTCCAAACCGGGACCGTTACCCGATGGGGCTACACCTTC.

Here the CDR3 reads CASSFQAAADTQYF. CDR3 DNA: TGTGCCAGCAGCTTTCAGGCAGCCGCAGATACGCAGTATTTT. V usage is TRBV11-2 and J usage is TRBJ2-3, with D unresolved. The germline CDR1 and CDR2 sequences are SGHAT and FQNNGV. The CDR3 extends over 14 amino acids. Between the trimmed V and J ends, which lost 3 bases and 4 bases, there was a span of 11 bases.

The chain joins TRBV6-6 to TRBJ1-1, with 7 positions matching TRBD1. Trimming at V came to 6 bases and at J to 8 bases, leaving 6 bases not matched to a gene. CDR1 is MNHNY and CDR2 is SVGAGI in the germline V gene (reference sequence). The CDR3 consists of 12 residues. The CDR3 nucleotides read TGTGCCAGCAGAGAGACAGGGCTCGAAGCTTTCTTT. Encoded protein: CASRETGLEAFF.

This clone was observed once. The CDR3 nucleotides read TGTGCCAGCTCACCAATCCAGGGATCCCTCTTTTATGGCTACACCTTC. It codes for CASSPIQGSLFYGYTF. The chain has TRBV18 and TRBJ1-2, with D possibly TRBD1 on 5 matching bases. Germline assignment: CDR1 KGHSH and CDR2 LQKENI. V was pared by 2 bases and J by 5 bases, with 18 bases between. This CDR3 has 16 residues.

This clone was picked up many times. This chain connects TRBV9 to TRBJ1-6, with 7 positions matching TRBD1. CDR3 length equals 16 residues. Germline CDR1 and CDR2: SGDLS and YYNGEE. With 5 bases clipped from V and 0 bases from J, the junction kept 5 bases outside the gene matches. The CDR3 bases are TGTGCCAGCAGTACAGGGGATAGCTCCTATAATTCACCCCTCCACTTT. Translating gives CASSTGDSSYNSPLHF.

The V call is TRBV9, the J call TRBJ2-1; a possible D gene is TRBD1 (5 bases). Germline CDR1 reads SGDLS; CDR2 reads YYNGEE. This CDR3 has 19 residues. V lost 3 bases and J 3 bases, leaving 25 bases between the germline ends. The CDR3: CASSAPTATGRVLYNEQFF. CDR3 nucleotide sequence: TGTGCCAGCAGCGCCCCGACAGCGACCGGACGGGTTCTCTACAATGAGCAGTTCTTC. The full variable domain, its missing parts supplied by reference TRBV9 and TRBJ2-1, is DSGVTQTPKHLITATGQRVTLRCSPRSGDLSVYWYQQSLDQGLQFLIQYYNGEERAKGNILERFSAQQFPDLHSELNLSSLELGDSALYFCASSAPTATGRVLYNEQFFGPGTRLTVL.

The chain is built from TRBV12-3 or TRBV12-4 and TRBJ1-1, with D perhaps TRBD1 (5 bases). The CDR3 totals 13 residues. The V end was cut by 5 bases, the J end by 5 bases, with 12 bases between. The CDR3 protein is CASSGQGFTEAFF. Written as DNA, the CDR3 is TGTGCCAGCAGTGGACAAGGGTTTACTGAAGCTTTCTTT.